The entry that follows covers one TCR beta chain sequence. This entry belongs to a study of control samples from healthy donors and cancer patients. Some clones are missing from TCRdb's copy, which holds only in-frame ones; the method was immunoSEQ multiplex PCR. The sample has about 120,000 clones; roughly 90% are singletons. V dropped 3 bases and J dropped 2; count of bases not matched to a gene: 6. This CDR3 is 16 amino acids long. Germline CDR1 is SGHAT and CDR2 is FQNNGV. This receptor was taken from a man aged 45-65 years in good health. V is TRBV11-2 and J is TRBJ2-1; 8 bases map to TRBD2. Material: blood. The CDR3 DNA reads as TGTGCCAGCAGCTTCAGACTAGCGAGTACCTACAATGAGCAGTTCTTC. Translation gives CASSFRLASTYNEQFF.